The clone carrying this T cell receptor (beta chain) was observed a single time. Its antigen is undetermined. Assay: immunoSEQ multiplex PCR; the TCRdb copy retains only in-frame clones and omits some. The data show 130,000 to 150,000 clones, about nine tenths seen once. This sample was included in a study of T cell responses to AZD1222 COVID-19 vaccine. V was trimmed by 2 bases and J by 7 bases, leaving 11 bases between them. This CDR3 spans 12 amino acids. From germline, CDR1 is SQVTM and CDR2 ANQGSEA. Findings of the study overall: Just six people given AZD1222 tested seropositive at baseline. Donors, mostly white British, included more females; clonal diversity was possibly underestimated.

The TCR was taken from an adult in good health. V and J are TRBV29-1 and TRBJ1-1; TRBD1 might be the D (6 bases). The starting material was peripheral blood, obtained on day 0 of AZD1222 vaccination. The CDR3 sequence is CSVEQGISEAFF. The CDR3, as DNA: TGCAGCGTTGAACAGGGGATTAGTGAAGCTTTCTTT.